A selection of T cell receptor beta chains follows, all from one sample in a study of blood T cells in healthy people across ages. TCRdb reanalysed the 5' RACE reads using MiXCR and keeps one entry per CDR3 protein. The sample has about 590,000 distinct CDR3 sequences; about 30% are singletons. Sequences were obtained from blood. The receptors were sampled from a woman older than 75 in good health. Each CDR3 is given with its conserved first and last residue. The D gene is left open where the match is weak. Size is omitted from some rows. Given values are once, few, many or a class for expanded clones.

j_call v_call clone_size d_call cdr3_aa cdr3_nt
TRBJ2-7 TRBV20-1 many NA CSVPKKTSYEQYF TGCAGTGTGCCCAAGAAAACCTCGTACGAGCAGTACTTC
TRBJ1-2 TRBV19 many NA CASSIISGNYGYTF TGTGCCAGTAGTATAATCTCCGGCAACTATGGCTACACCTTC
TRBJ1-2 TRBV14 many NA CASSQEDRGTLYGYTF TGTGCCAGCAGCCAAGAAGATAGGGGTACCCTCTATGGCTACACCTTC
TRBJ2-7 TRBV6-5 many NA CASGTGYEQYF TGTGCCAGTGGGACGGGCTACGAGCAGTACTTC
TRBJ2-3 TRBV5-1 many NA CASRSARRDTQYF TGCGCCAGCAGGTCTGCCCGGAGAGATACGCAGTATTTT
TRBJ2-2 TRBV20-1 few TRBD2 CSTTSGDNTGELFF TGCAGTACAACTAGCGGCGATAACACCGGGGAGCTGTTTTTT
TRBJ1-1 TRBV25-1 NA TRBD1 CASRDRGQGFTEAFF TGTGCCAGCAGGGACCGGGGACAGGGTTTCACTGAAGCTTTCTTT
TRBJ1-5 TRBV15 many NA CATSREQGINQPQHF TGTGCCACCAGCAGGGAACAGGGTATCAATCAGCCCCAGCATTTT
TRBJ1-1 TRBV7-9 NA NA CASNRGGKNTEAFF TGTGCCAGCAATCGAGGGGGTAAGAACACTGAAGCTTTCTTT
TRBJ2-3 TRBV20-1 NA NA CSAREVKGPDTQYF TGCAGTGCTAGAGAGGTCAAAGGGCCCGATACGCAGTATTTT
TRBJ1-1 TRBV19 NA NA CASSMVGRGTEAFF TGTGCCAGTAGTATGGTCGGACGAGGCACTGAAGCTTTCTTT
TRBJ2-3 TRBV12-3/TRBV12-4 NA NA CASSRLTPVSTDAQYF TGTGCCAGCAGTAGACTGACACCGGTAAGCACAGATGCGCAGTATTTT
TRBJ2-5 TRBV6-2/TRBV6-3 few NA CASIFPPGGGETQYF TGTGCCAGCATCTTTCCCCCCGGGGGCGGTGAGACCCAGTACTTC
TRBJ2-3 TRBV3-1 NA NA CASSRRTASTDTQYF TGTGCCAGCAGCAGACGGACGGCCTCCACAGATACGCAGTATTTT
TRBJ2-3 TRBV7-3 many NA CASSWRGAEADTQYF TGTGCCAGCAGCTGGAGGGGGGCTGAGGCAGATACGCAGTATTTT
TRBJ1-6 TRBV28 few NA CASSTSGWVDNSPLHF TGTGCCAGCAGTACGAGCGGGTGGGTGGATAATTCACCCCTCCACTTT
TRBJ1-1 TRBV7-9 few NA CASSLGLGRNTEAFF TGTGCCAGCAGCTTAGGCTTGGGTAGGAACACTGAAGCTTTCTTT
TRBJ1-5 TRBV2 NA NA CASTLGVSNRPQHF TGTGCCAGCACTTTAGGTGTTAGCAATCGGCCCCAGCATTTT
TRBJ1-1 TRBV3-1 NA TRBD1 CASSQLQGITEAFF TGTGCCAGCAGCCAACTACAGGGGATCACTGAAGCTTTCTTT
TRBJ2-1 TRBV27 many TRBD1 CASTTGYLENEQFF TGTGCCAGCACGACAGGGTATTTGGAAAATGAGCAGTTCTTC
TRBJ2-1 TRBV14 many NA CASSPALGGPNNEQFF TGTGCCAGCAGCCCCGCTCTCGGGGGACCGAACAATGAGCAGTTCTTC
TRBJ2-7 TRBV3-1 few NA CASNQDLRYEQYF TGTGCCAGCAACCAAGATCTCAGGTACGAGCAGTACTTC
TRBJ2-3 TRBV19 NA NA CASSSDRTSTDTQYF TGTGCCAGTAGTTCCGACAGGACTAGCACAGATACGCAGTATTTT
TRBJ1-5 TRBV6-6 few TRBD1 CASSYSQGGGSNQPQHF TGTGCCAGCAGTTACTCACAGGGGGGTGGAAGCAATCAGCCCCAGCATTTT
TRBJ1-6 TRBV6-1 NA TRBD1 CASSFTGTGDSPPHF TGTGCCAGCAGTTTTACCGGGACAGGGGATTCGCCCCCCCACTTT
TRBJ1-5 TRBV12-3/TRBV12-4 NA NA CASTQTRDQPQHF TGTGCCAGCACCCAAACCCGAGATCAGCCCCAGCATTTT
TRBJ2-3 TRBV5-4 few TRBD2 CASSLAGVSGGASTQYF TGTGCCAGCAGCTTGGCCGGAGTTAGCGGGGGGGCCTCAACGCAGTATTTT
TRBJ2-5 TRBV18 NA NA CASSPTKTAYQETQYF TGTGCCAGCTCACCAACGAAGACAGCGTACCAAGAGACCCAGTACTTC
TRBJ1-6 TRBV6-2/TRBV6-3 many NA CASSSKRGPEQSPLHF TGTGCCAGCAGTTCTAAGAGGGGACCTGAACAATCACCCCTCCACTTT
TRBJ2-7 TRBV10-3 many NA CAISESTGSASSYEQYF TGTGCCATCAGTGAGTCGACTGGCAGCGCGAGCTCCTACGAGCAGTACTTC
TRBJ2-7 TRBV29-1 many TRBD1 CSVTGQGEVIEQYF TGCAGCGTCACGGGACAGGGTGAGGTTATCGAGCAGTACTTC
TRBJ2-1 TRBV5-1 many TRBD2 CASSLGGEGYNEQFF TGCGCCAGCAGCTTGGGGGGGGAGGGCTACAATGAGCAGTTCTTC
TRBJ1-5 TRBV21-1 NA NA CASKGYRGNQPQHF TGTGCCAGCAAGGGGTACAGGGGCAATCAGCCCCAGCATTTT
TRBJ2-7 TRBV6-1 many NA CASSEGSRSLDEQYF TGTGCCAGCAGTGAGGGCAGTCGTTCCTTGGACGAGCAGTACTTC
TRBJ2-7 TRBV3-1 few NA CASSQGPGEQYF TGTGCCAGCAGCCAAGGGCCTGGCGAGCAGTACTTC
TRBJ2-1 TRBV7-3 many NA CASSFPGQGNEQFF TGTGCCAGCAGCTTCCCGGGCCAGGGGAATGAGCAGTTCTTC
TRBJ1-1 TRBV29-1 NA NA CSAADGGMNTEAFF TGCAGCGCCGCCGACGGGGGTATGAACACTGAAGCTTTCTTT
TRBJ2-1 TRBV20-1 few NA CSARPGHVINEQFF TGCAGTGCTAGACCGGGACACGTCATCAATGAGCAGTTCTTC
TRBJ1-1 TRBV29-1 few NA CSVAGAFGTEAFF TGCAGCGTTGCGGGGGCTTTTGGCACTGAAGCTTTCTTT
TRBJ2-7 TRBV6-5 many NA CASRPGRYQPLYEQYF TGTGCCAGCAGACCAGGGAGGTACCAACCCCTCTACGAGCAGTACTTC
TRBJ1-4 TRBV6-1 NA TRBD1 CASSEIPGTGSEKLFF TGTGCCAGCAGCGAAATTCCCGGGACAGGGAGTGAAAAACTGTTTTTT